Shown below are 20 T cell receptor beta chains from a single sample sequenced in a study of T cell changes during pregnancy in multiple sclerosis. The method was immunoSEQ multiplex PCR; TCRdb's version includes in-frame clones alone and lacks a portion of them. This sample has 60,000 to 75,000 clones, with approximately 95% found just once. Sequences were derived from CD8+ T cells from peripheral blood mononuclear cells, sampled in the second trimester of pregnancy. All receptors derive from a female donor with multiple sclerosis, enrolled in a pregnancy study.

The chain links TRBV18 to TRBJ2-2; 9 nucleotides agree with TRBD1. Looked up from germline, CDR1 is KGHSH and CDR2 is LQKENI. The trim removed 3 bases at V and 1 base at J, leaving 0 bases unmatched. CDR3 length equals 15 residues. CDR3 bases: TGTGCCAGCTCACCGGACAGGGGGAACACCGGGGAGCTGTTTTTT. Its translation is CASSPDRGNTGELFF.

The rearrangement uses TRBV5-4 and TRBJ2-1, with 8 bases matching TRBD2. Per germline, CDR1 SGHNT and CDR2 YYREEE (reference sequence). This CDR3 has 13 amino acids. The junction had 4 bases not matched to a gene; V was cut back by 4 bases and J by 7 bases. The CDR3 DNA is TGTGCCAGCAGCACCGGGACTAGAAATGAGCAGTTCTTC. It codes for CASSTGTRNEQFF.

V usage is TRBV7-9 and J usage is TRBJ2-1, with D possibly being TRBD2 (5 bases). The CDR3 has 15 amino acids. The V end was cut by 3 bases, the J end by 6 bases, with 15 bases between. The V gene's germline CDR1 is SEHNR and CDR2 FQNEAQ (reference sequence). Written as DNA, the CDR3 is TGTGCCAGCAGCTTGTGGCTAGCCCCCCGCAATGAGCAGTTCTTC. Its translation is CASSLWLAPRNEQFF.

For the CDR3, the DNA is TGTGCCAGTAGCAGCCATGGAACAGACCACAATGAGCAGTTCTTC. It specifies CASSSHGTDHNEQFF. The chain links TRBV19 to TRBJ2-1; D ambiguous. V was clipped by 6 bases and J by 5 bases, with 17 bases between them. Germline lookup yields CDR1 LNHDA and CDR2 SQIVND (reference sequence). The CDR3 length is 15 residues. The variable domain in full, completed from reference TRBV19 and TRBJ2-1, reads DGGITQSPKYLFRKEGQNVTLSCEQNLNHDAMYWYRQDPGQGLRLIYYSQIVNDFQKGDIAEGYSVSREKKESFPLTVTSAQKNPTAFYLCASSSHGTDHNEQFFGPGTRLTVL.

This chain connects TRBV27 to TRBJ1-5; maybe TRBD1 (6 bases). The V and J ends lost 4 bases and 7 bases respectively, with 11 bases between them. The CDR3 has 13 residues. CDR1 is MNHEY, CDR2 SMNVEV, per germline (reference sequence). CDR3 amino acids: CASSSYTGQPQHF. CDR3 DNA: TGTGCCAGCAGTTCGTATACAGGGCAGCCCCAGCATTTT.

J is TRBJ2-7 and V is TRBV4-2; TRBD1 agrees at 7 bases. The V segment lost 1 base and the J segment 2 bases; nucleotides outside the gene matches: 2. The germline gives CDR1 LGHNA, CDR2 YNFKEQ. This CDR3 spans 14 amino acids. The CDR3: CASSQARGPYEQYF. The CDR3 DNA is TGTGCCAGCAGCCAAGCGAGGGGGCCCTACGAGCAGTACTTC.

V gene TRBV5-1 combines with J gene TRBJ2-7, with 11 nucleotides matching TRBD2. Trimming removed 0 bases from V and 3 bases from J; junction bases left unmatched: 2. The CDR3 covers 15 residues. Germline CDR1 SGHRS, CDR2 YFSETQ. For the CDR3, the DNA is TGCGCCAGCAGCTTGGGACTAGCGGGGTACTACGAGCAGTACTTC. This translates into CASSLGLAGYYEQYF.

The gene calls are TRBV7-2 and TRBJ2-7; the D gene is possibly TRBD1 (6 bases). Germline CDR1 SGHTA, CDR2 FQGNSA. The ends were cut back, 6 bases at V and 5 bases at J, with 23 bases in the middle. This CDR3 contains 16 residues. CDR3 DNA: TGTGCCAGCAGTTTAAGCCTAGGGGGAGCAGCGGACGAGCAGTACTTC. Its translation: CASSLSLGGAADEQYF.

The rearrangement joins TRBV7-9 to TRBJ2-3, with D possibly matching TRBD2 (5 bases). V was clipped by 6 bases and J by 3 bases, with 10 bases between them. This CDR3 region has 13 residues. Germline CDR1 SEHNR, CDR2 FQNEAQ (reference sequence). Here the CDR3 reads CASRPGSTDTQYF. The DNA of the CDR3 is TGTGCCAGCAGGCCGGGGAGTACAGATACGCAGTATTTT.

The chain carries TRBV27 and TRBJ2-1, with D unresolved. CDR3 size: 12 residues. V was shortened by 3 bases and J by 4 bases, with 4 bases between the two germline ends. Germline V CDR1 and CDR2: MNHEY, SMNVEV (reference sequence). The CDR3 loop reads CASSFNYNEQFF. CDR3 DNA sequence: TGTGCCAGCAGTTTTAATTACAATGAGCAGTTCTTC.

V gene TRBV4-3 combines with J gene TRBJ2-7; TRBD1 matches at 8 bases. Looked up from germline, CDR1 is LGHNA and CDR2 is YSLEER. This CDR3 is 14 amino acids long. V was pared by 1 base and J by 4 bases, with 3 bases of the junction left unmatched. CDR3 sequence reads: CASSQVRGQYEQYF. DNA for the CDR3: TGCGCCAGCAGCCAAGTCAGGGGGCAGTACGAGCAGTACTTC.

This chain uses TRBV14 with TRBJ2-1; 8 positions agree with TRBD2. The CDR3 covers 14 residues. Germline V gives CDR1 SGHDN, CDR2 FVKESK. Losses at the gene ends were 3 bases for V and 4 bases for J; bases not matched to a gene: 2. The CDR3 is CASSHSGTYNEQFF. In DNA form, the CDR3 reads TGTGCCAGCAGCCATAGCGGGACGTACAATGAGCAGTTCTTC.

V and J are TRBV30 and TRBJ1-2; tentative D call: TRBD1 (6 bases). Deletions cut 5 bases from V and 1 base from J, with 11 bases between. The CDR3 has 13 amino acids. Per germline, CDR1 GTSNPN and CDR2 SVGIG (reference sequence). CDR3 DNA sequence: TGTGCCTGGGACACAGGGAATAACTATGGCTACACCTTC. It yields the protein CAWDTGNNYGYTF.

This rearrangement joins TRBV5-1 to TRBJ2-1; 9 nucleotides agree with TRBD2. This CDR3 has 15 residues. V gave up 1 base and J gave up 4 bases; unmatched junction bases: 3. CDR1 and CDR2 (germline): SGHRS, YFSETQ. Here the CDR3 DNA reads TGCGCCAGCAGCTTGTCAGCGGGAGGTTACAATGAGCAGTTCTTC. Amino acids: CASSLSAGGYNEQFF.

This chain connects TRBV2 to TRBJ2-7; 11 bases match TRBD2. CDR3 length: 18 residues. Trimming cost V 5 bases and J 2 bases; bases outside gene matches: 14. The germline CDR1 and CDR2 sequences are SNHLY and FYNNEI. The CDR3 region has the DNA TGTGCCAGCAGTTCCACCGTGGCTAGCGGGAGGTTCCCCTACGAGCAGTACTTC. Encoded protein: CASSSTVASGRFPYEQYF.

This rearrangement joins TRBV27 to TRBJ1-5; 9 bases fit TRBD1. V trimming: 8 bases; J trimming: 5 bases; junction bases outside the gene matches: 7. This CDR3 region has 14 residues. Germline assignment: CDR1 MNHEY and CDR2 SMNVEV (reference sequence). The chain's CDR3 is CASGNRGPYQPQHF. CDR3 nucleotide sequence: TGTGCCAGCGGGAACAGGGGGCCCTATCAGCCCCAGCATTTT.

Here the CDR3 reads CASSQQIGAGGLVTEAFF. CDR3 coding DNA: TGTGCCAGCAGCCAACAAATTGGGGCAGGGGGCTTGGTCACTGAAGCTTTCTTT. This sequence joins TRBV16 and TRBJ1-1, with 8 bases that match TRBD1. Germline CDR1 and CDR2: KGHSY and FQNENV. The CDR3 loop spans 18 amino acids. The junction had 15 bases not matched to a gene; V was cut back by 2 bases and J by 4 bases.

This chain uses TRBV7-9 with TRBJ1-3; D is uncertain. Germline assignment: CDR1 SEHNR and CDR2 FQNEAQ (reference sequence). The V and J ends lost 5 bases and 2 bases respectively, with 13 bases between them. This CDR3 contains 15 residues. Written as DNA, the CDR3 is TGTGCCAGCAGCGCTCGGACGGGAACTGGAAACACCATATATTTT. Translation gives CASSARTGTGNTIYF.

The chain uses TRBV6-1 and TRBJ2-7; TRBD2 agrees at 8 bases. The CDR3 is 14 residues long. The J segment lost 2 bases and the V segment lost 1 base, leaving 1 base of the junction unmatched. The germline gives CDR1 MNHNS, CDR2 SASEGT. The CDR3 coding sequence is TGTGCCAGCAGTGAAGGGCGGGAGGCCTACGAGCAGTACTTC. This translates into CASSEGREAYEQYF.

CDR3 DNA: TGTGCCAGTAGTATGGGACTGTTCAATGAGCAGTTCTTC. It is translated as CASSMGLFNEQFF. The chain links TRBV19 to TRBJ2-1; TRBD2 might be the D (6 bases). The CDR3 is 13 amino acids. Between the trimmed V and J ends, which lost 3 bases and 6 bases, there was a span of 9 bases. Germline-derived CDR1 and CDR2 are LNHDA and SQIVND (reference sequence). The whole variable domain, remainder taken from reference TRBV19 and TRBJ2-1, is DGGITQSPKYLFRKEGQNVTLSCEQNLNHDAMYWYRQDPGQGLRLIYYSQIVNDFQKGDIAEGYSVSREKKESFPLTVTSAQKNPTAFYLCASSMGLFNEQFFGPGTRLTVL.